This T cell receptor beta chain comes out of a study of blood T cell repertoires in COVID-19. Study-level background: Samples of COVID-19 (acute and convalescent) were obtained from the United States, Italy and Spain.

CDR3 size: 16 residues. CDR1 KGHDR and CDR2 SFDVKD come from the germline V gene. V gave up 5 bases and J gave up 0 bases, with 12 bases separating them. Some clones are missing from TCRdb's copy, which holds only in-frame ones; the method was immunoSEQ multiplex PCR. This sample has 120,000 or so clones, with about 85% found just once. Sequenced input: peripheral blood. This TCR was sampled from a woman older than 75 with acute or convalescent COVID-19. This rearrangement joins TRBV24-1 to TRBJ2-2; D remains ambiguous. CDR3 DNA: TGTGCCACCAGTGCCCGCTGGGCCCCGAACACCGGGGAGCTGTTTTTT. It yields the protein CATSARWAPNTGELFF.